These T cell receptor beta chains were read from a single sample in a study of T cells after posttransplantation cyclophosphamide. Measured with immunoSEQ multiplex PCR; TCRdb has only the in-frame clones, and not every one. The sample yields about 14,000 clones, without any singletons. The input for sequencing was PBMCs, taken more than 950 days after allogeneic stem cell transplant with posttransplant cyclophosphamide. Receptors originate from a female patient aged 40 to 50 who received an allogeneic stem cell transplant from a related donor, was CMV-positive, and had no GVHD. T cells may partly derive from the graft donor. The CDR3 runs from the conserved cysteine through the conserved F or W. D genes are given only for firm matches. Clone sizes are given selectively: once, few, many, or a class where the clone is expanded.

size,V,D,length,J,DNA,CDR3
many,TRBV5-1,-,17,TRBJ2-5,TGCGCCAGCAGCTTGGGTGCCTCAGCGGGCCTTGAAGAGACCCAGTACTTC,CASSLGASAGLEETQYF
many,TRBV2,-,14,TRBJ1-2,TGTGCCAGCAGTGAGGAGGGAGATCGAGACTACTACACCTTC,CASSEEGDRDYYTF
-,TRBV9,TRBD1,16,TRBJ2-7,TGTGCCAGCAGCGTAGCGGCAGGGGGTTATTCCTACGAGCAGTACTTC,CASSVAAGGYSYEQYF
many,TRBV15,TRBD1,13,TRBJ2-7,TGTGCCACCAGTCTCGCAGGGGGCAACGAGCAGTACTTC,CATSLAGGNEQYF
-,TRBV28,TRBD1,14,TRBJ1-2,TGTGCCAGCAGTGTATCGACAGGGGCGTTAGGCTACACCTTC,CASSVSTGALGYTF
many,TRBV18,TRBD1,15,TRBJ2-1,TGTGCCAGCTCACCACCAGGACAGGGTTACAATGAGCAGTTCTTC,CASSPPGQGYNEQFF
-,TRBV4-1,-,16,TRBJ1-5,TGCGCCAGCAGCCAAGAGGGGGGAAACCGTAAGCAGCCCCAGCATTTT,CASSQEGGNRKQPQHF
many,TRBV19,TRBD1,15,TRBJ2-2,TGTGCCAGTATCCAAGGACAGGGGAACACCGGGGAGCTGTTTTTT,CASIQGQGNTGELFF
-,TRBV25-1,TRBD2,15,TRBJ2-7,TGTGCCAGCAGTGATATTAGCGGGGGGGCCTACGAGCAGTACTTC,CASSDISGGAYEQYF
many,TRBV29-1,-,14,TRBJ1-1,TGCAGCGTTGAGTTTGGACAGATGAACACTGAAGCTTTCTTT,CSVEFGQMNTEAFF
few,TRBV6-5,TRBD1,15,TRBJ1-4,TGTGCCAGCAGTCGGACAGGGTGGACGGATGAAAAACTGTTTTTT,CASSRTGWTDEKLFF
-,TRBV5-1,TRBD2,15,TRBJ2-3,TGCGCCAGCAGACACCGGGACTACGCCACAGATACGCAGTATTTT,CASRHRDYATDTQYF
many,TRBV19,-,13,TRBJ1-5,TGTGCCAGCTCCGGGACACAAGATCAGCCCCAGCATTTT,CASSGTQDQPQHF
many,TRBV4-2,-,15,TRBJ1-5,TGTGCCAGCAGCCAAGTCGGCGGTGGCGGTTTGGCCCAGCATTTT,CASSQVGGGGLAQHF
many,TRBV5-1,-,15,TRBJ1-2,TGCGCCAGCAGCCAACCCGACAGGCCCTTCGATGGCTACACCTTC,CASSQPDRPFDGYTF
many,TRBV27,TRBD2,13,TRBJ2-3,TGTGCCAGCAGTTCCGTCCGGGACTACCGGCAGTATTTT,CASSSVRDYRQYF
many,TRBV5-1,TRBD1,14,TRBJ2-2,TGCGCCAGCAGCTTGACAGGGGACACCGGGGAGCTGTTTTTT,CASSLTGDTGELFF
many,TRBV5-6,TRBD1,17,TRBJ1-6,TGTGCCAGCAGCTTGGAGCCTTGGAGACAGGGGAATTCACCCCTCCACTTT,CASSLEPWRQGNSPLHF
few,TRBV4-1,TRBD2,15,TRBJ2-2,TGCGCCAGCAGCCAGAATAGCGGGGGGCTCGGGGAGCTGTTTTTT,CASSQNSGGLGELFF
-,TRBV9,TRBD1,15,TRBJ2-7,TGTGCCATCAGCTTCAGACAGGGGACGGCCTACGAGCAGTACTTC,CAISFRQGTAYEQYF
few,TRBV10-3,-,14,TRBJ1-1,TGTGCCACCCTCCGTCGGAGGGATAGCACTGAAGCTTTCTTT,CATLRRRDSTEAFF
many,TRBV9,-,13,TRBJ2-1,TGTGCCAGCAGCGTAGGGCTAGCAAGTGAGCAGTTCTTC,CASSVGLASEQFF
many,TRBV19,TRBD1,15,TRBJ1-5,TGTGCCAGTAGTATAGTTGGACAGGGCAGTCAGCCCCAGCATTTT,CASSIVGQGSQPQHF
many,TRBV5-1,TRBD2,15,TRBJ2-1,TGCGCCAGCAGCTTGTCGGCGGGAGGACCCAATGAGCAGTTCTTC,CASSLSAGGPNEQFF
few,TRBV5-4,TRBD1,18,TRBJ1-6,TGTGCCAGCAGCTTCAGGACAGGGGGGCTCTCCTATAATTCACCCCTCCACTTT,CASSFRTGGLSYNSPLHF
many,TRBV25-1,TRBD1,14,TRBJ1-1,TGTGCCAGCGCTCCAGCCGACAGGGCCAAGGAAGCTTTCTTT,CASAPADRAKEAFF
many,TRBV25-1,-,11,TRBJ1-2,TGTGCCAGCAGTGAGCAGGCTGGCTACACCTTC,CASSEQAGYTF
-,TRBV2,-,12,TRBJ2-7,TGTGCCAGCACCGGGAGCTCCTACGAGCAGTACTTC,CASTGSSYEQYF
many,TRBV6-1,-,11,TRBJ1-4,TGTGCCAGCAGTGAACGGGGGAAACTGTTTTTT,CASSERGKLFF
many,TRBV6-5,-,15,TRBJ1-1,TGTGCCAGCAGTCCCGACCCAGGGGCGGGCACTGAAGCTTTCTTT,CASSPDPGAGTEAFF
many,TRBV9,-,15,TRBJ2-7,TGTGCCAGTTTTTTCAAACAGAAGACGGCATACGAGCAGTACTTC,CASFFKQKTAYEQYF
many,TRBV19,-,15,TRBJ2-7,TGTGCCAGTAGTACGAGGGTCGCGGCCTACTACGAGCAGTACTTC,CASSTRVAAYYEQYF
many,TRBV11-3,-,16,TRBJ2-1,TGTGCCAGCAGCTTAGAGGGGGGGGCCTCCTACAATGAGCAGTTCTTC,CASSLEGGASYNEQFF
many,TRBV9,TRBD2,16,TRBJ2-5,TGTGCCAGCAGCGTAGGGGCCCGGGGGGGCCCCGAGACCCAGTACTTC,CASSVGARGGPETQYF
many,TRBV18,-,13,TRBJ1-1,TGTGCCAGCTCACTCGTCCAGGGCACTGAAGCTTTCTTT,CASSLVQGTEAFF
many,TRBV5-5,-,16,TRBJ1-4,TGTGCCAGCAGCTTACGGCTCGCAGGGACTAATGAAAAACTGTTTTTT,CASSLRLAGTNEKLFF
many,TRBV9,TRBD1,16,TRBJ1-3,TGTGCCAGCAGCGTAGTCGGGACAGTCTCTGGAAACACCATATATTTT,CASSVVGTVSGNTIYF
-,TRBV9,-,15,TRBJ2-7,TGTGCCATTTGTTTCAAACAGGAGACGGCATACGAGCAGTACTTC,CAICFKQETAYEQYF
-,TRBV7-9,TRBD1,18,TRBJ1-4,TGTGCCAGCAGCTTACCTCTAACAGGGGAAACAACTAATGAAAAACTGTTTTTT,CASSLPLTGETTNEKLFF
-,TRBV4-2,-,13,TRBJ1-5,TGTGCCAGCAGCCAACCGGGAGGGCAGCCCCAGCATTTT,CASSQPGGQPQHF
medium-sized,TRBV7-9,-,13,TRBJ1-1,TGTGCCAGCAGCCCCCAGTTGAACACTGAAGCTTTCTTT,CASSPQLNTEAFF
large,TRBV19,-,14,TRBJ1-1,TGTGCCAGTAGTACCCCCAGCGAGAACACTGAAGCTTTCTTT,CASSTPSENTEAFF
many,TRBV4-3,-,15,TRBJ1-2,TGCGCCAGCAGCCTCTTCTTTGGGGAGGGGTATGGCTACACCTTC,CASSLFFGEGYGYTF
many,TRBV7-9,-,15,TRBJ1-4,TGTGCCAGCAGCTCCCTCGGGGAGACTAATGAAAAACTGTTTTTT,CASSSLGETNEKLFF
many,TRBV4-1,-,16,TRBJ1-4,TGCGCCAGCAGCCACTCGAAAAAGGGGCTGGATGAAAAACTGTTTTTT,CASSHSKKGLDEKLFF
-,TRBV5-1,-,14,TRBJ1-1,TGCGCCAGCAGCCCCGCAGGGAGGGGCACTGAAGCTTTCTTT,CASSPAGRGTEAFF